This T cell receptor beta chain came from a study of a mutant IDH1 vaccine in newly diagnosed glioma. On the study more broadly: Each patient was administered eight vaccinations, scheduled in weeks 1, 3, 5, 7, 11, 15, 19 and 23. Vaccination followed radiotherapy alone by 4-6 weeks, or accompanied temozolomide cycles. General observations from the study: Across multiple MHC alleles, 93.3% of patients had vaccine-induced responses.

Sequenced by immunoSEQ multiplex PCR; TCRdb stores in-frame clones only, minus some. The sample includes around 60,000 clones, roughly 85% of them seen just once. The CDR3 sequence is 15 residues long. V shed 6 bases and J shed 2 bases, with 15 bases lying between them. From germline, CDR1 is SGHAT and CDR2 FQNNGV. Indicated time point: week 23, last vaccination. Vaccine doses each comprised 300 ug of mutant IDH1 20-mer peptide, with topical imiquimod. In the case of this clone: Its target is unknown.

This sample comprised PBMCs, obtained from a glioma patient whose treatment included an IDH1 peptide vaccine. The clonotype comes from a man aged 25 to 40 with glioma. The chain combines TRBV11-2 with TRBJ2-3; D remains unclear. The CDR3 here is CASRAVVGYTDTQYF. CDR3 in DNA: TGTGCCAGCAGAGCCGTAGTGGGATACACAGATACGCAGTATTTT.